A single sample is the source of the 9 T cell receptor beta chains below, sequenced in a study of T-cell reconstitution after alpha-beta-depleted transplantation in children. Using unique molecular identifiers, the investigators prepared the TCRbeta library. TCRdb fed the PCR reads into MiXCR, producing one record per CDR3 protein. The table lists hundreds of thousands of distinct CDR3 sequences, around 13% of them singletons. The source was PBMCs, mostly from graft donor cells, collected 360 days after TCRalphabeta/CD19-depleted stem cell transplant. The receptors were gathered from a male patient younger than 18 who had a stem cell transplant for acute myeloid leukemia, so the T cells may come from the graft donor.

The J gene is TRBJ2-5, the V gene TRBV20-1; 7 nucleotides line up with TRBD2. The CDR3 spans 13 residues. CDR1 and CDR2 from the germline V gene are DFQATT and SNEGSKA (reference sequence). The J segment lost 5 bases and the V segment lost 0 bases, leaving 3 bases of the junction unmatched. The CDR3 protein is CSAREAGRETQYF. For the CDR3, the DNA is TGCAGTGCTAGAGAAGCGGGAAGGGAGACCCAGTACTTC.

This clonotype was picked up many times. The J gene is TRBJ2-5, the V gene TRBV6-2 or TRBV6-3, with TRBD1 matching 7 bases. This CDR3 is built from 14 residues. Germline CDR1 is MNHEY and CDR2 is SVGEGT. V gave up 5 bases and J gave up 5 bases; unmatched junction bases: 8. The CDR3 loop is CASSRQGPRETQYF. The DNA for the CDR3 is TGTGCCAGCAGTCGACAGGGCCCCAGGGAGACCCAGTACTTC.

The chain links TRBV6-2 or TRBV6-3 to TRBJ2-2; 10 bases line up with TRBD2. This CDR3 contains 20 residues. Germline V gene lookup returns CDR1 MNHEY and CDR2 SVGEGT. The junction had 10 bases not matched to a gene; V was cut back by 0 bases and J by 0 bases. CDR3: CASSYSIGTSVNANTGELFF. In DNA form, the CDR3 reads TGTGCCAGCAGTTACTCGATCGGGACTAGCGTTAACGCGAACACCGGGGAGCTGTTTTTT.

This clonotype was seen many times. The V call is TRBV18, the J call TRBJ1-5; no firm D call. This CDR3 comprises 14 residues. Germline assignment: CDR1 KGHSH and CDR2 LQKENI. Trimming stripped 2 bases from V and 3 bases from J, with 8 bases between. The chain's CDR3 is CASSPGGINQPQHF. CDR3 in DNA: TGTGCCAGCTCACCAGGCGGGATCAATCAGCCCCAGCATTTT.

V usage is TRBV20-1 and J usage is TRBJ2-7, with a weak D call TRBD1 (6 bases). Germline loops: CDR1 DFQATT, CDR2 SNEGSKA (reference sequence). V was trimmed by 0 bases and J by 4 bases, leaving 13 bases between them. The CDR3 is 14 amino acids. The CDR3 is CSARDRQEEYEQYF. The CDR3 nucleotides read TGCAGTGCTAGAGATCGACAGGAAGAATACGAGCAGTACTTC.

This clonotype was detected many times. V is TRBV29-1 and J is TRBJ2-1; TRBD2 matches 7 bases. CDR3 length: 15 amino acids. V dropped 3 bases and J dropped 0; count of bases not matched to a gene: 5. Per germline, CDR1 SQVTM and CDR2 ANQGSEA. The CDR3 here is CSVEGGPSSYNEQFF. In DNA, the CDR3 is TGCAGCGTTGAGGGAGGGCCTAGCTCCTACAATGAGCAGTTCTTC.

In DNA, the CDR3 is TGCGCCAGCAGCCATCGGACGGAGTACGAGCAGTACTTC. Its protein is CASSHRTEYEQYF. This chain joins TRBV4-3 and TRBJ2-7; D is unclear. V shed 3 bases and J shed 4 bases, with 10 bases lying between them. CDR1 and CDR2 from the germline V gene are LGHNA and YSLEER. This CDR3 contains 13 residues.

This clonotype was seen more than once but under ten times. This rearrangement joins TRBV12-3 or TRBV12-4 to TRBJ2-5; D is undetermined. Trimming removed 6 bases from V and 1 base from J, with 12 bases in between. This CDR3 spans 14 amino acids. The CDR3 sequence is CASSPRIVQETQYF. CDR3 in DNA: TGTGCCAGCAGCCCACGCATCGTCCAAGAGACCCAGTACTTC.

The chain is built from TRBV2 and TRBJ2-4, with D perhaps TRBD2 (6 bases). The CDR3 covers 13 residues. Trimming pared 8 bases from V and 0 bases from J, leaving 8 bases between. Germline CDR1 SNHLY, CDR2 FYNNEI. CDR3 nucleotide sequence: TGTGCCAGCTTGGGACTAGCCAAAAACATTCAGTACTTC. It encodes CASLGLAKNIQYF.